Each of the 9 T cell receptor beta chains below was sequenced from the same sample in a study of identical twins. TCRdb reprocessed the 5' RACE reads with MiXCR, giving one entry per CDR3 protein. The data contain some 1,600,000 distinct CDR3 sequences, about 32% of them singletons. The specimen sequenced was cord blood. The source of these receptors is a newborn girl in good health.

CDR3 loop: CSAKQGGDYNSPLHF. As DNA, the CDR3 is TGCAGTGCTAAACAGGGGGGCGACTATAATTCACCCCTCCACTTT. The chain joins TRBV20-1 to TRBJ1-6; TRBD1 agrees at 8 bases. V lost 4 bases and J lost 3; bases outside the gene matches: 5. This CDR3 is 15 amino acids long. CDR1 is DFQATT and CDR2 is SNEGSKA in the germline V gene (reference sequence).

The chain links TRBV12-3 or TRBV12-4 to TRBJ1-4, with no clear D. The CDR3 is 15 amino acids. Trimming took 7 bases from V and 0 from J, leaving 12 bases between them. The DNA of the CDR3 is TGTGCCAGCACCGTGAGATTCGCAACTAATGAAAAACTGTTTTTT. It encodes CASTVRFATNEKLFF.

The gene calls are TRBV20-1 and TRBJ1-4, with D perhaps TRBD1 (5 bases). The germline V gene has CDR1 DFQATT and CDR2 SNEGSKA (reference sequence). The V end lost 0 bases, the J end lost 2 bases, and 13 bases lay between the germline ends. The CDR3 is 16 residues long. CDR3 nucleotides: TGCAGTGCTAGAGATCCCGATTGGGGGACTAATGAAAAACTGTTTTTT. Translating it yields CSARDPDWGTNEKLFF.

The CDR3 sequence: CASRDTVPAGNTIYF. CDR3 nucleotide sequence: TGCGCCAGCAGGGATACAGTCCCCGCTGGAAACACCATATATTTT. This sequence joins TRBV10-2 and TRBJ1-3; D remains ambiguous. From germline, CDR1 is WSHSY and CDR2 SAAADI. The CDR3 consists of 15 residues. V dropped 6 bases and J dropped 2 bases, with 14 bases sitting between them.

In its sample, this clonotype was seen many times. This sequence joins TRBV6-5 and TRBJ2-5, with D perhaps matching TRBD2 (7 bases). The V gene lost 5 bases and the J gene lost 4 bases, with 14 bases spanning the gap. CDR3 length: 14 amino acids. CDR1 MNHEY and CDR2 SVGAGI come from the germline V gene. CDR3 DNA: TGTGCCAGCAGTCGAAGGGGGAGGGTAGAGACCCAGTACTTC. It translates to CASSRRGRVETQYF.

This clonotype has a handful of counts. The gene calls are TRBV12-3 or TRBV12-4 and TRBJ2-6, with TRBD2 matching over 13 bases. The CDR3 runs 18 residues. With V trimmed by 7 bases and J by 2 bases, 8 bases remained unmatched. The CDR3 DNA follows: TGTGCCAGCACCTCGACTAGCGGGAGGTTTACTGGGGCCAACGTCCTGACTTTC. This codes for CASTSTSGRFTGANVLTF.

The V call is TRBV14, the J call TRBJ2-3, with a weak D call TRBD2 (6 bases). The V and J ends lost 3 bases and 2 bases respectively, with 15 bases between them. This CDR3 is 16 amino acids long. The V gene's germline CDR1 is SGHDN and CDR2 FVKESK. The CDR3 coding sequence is TGTGCCAGCAGCCACGCCGCGGGGTCCTTCACAGATACGCAGTATTTT. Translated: CASSHAAGSFTDTQYF.

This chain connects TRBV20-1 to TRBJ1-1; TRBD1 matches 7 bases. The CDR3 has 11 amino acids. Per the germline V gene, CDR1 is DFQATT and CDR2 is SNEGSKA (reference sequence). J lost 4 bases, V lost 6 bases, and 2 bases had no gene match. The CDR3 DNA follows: TGCAGTGCCGCAGGGGGCACTGAAGCTTTCTTT. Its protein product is CSAAGGTEAFF.

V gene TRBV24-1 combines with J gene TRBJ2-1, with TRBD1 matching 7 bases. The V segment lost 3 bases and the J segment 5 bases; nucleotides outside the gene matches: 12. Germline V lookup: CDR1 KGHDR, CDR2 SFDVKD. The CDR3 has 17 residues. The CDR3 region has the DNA TGTGCCACCAGTGATCGCGTACAGGGGCCCTTACACAATGAGCAGTTCTTC. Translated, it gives CATSDRVQGPLHNEQFF.